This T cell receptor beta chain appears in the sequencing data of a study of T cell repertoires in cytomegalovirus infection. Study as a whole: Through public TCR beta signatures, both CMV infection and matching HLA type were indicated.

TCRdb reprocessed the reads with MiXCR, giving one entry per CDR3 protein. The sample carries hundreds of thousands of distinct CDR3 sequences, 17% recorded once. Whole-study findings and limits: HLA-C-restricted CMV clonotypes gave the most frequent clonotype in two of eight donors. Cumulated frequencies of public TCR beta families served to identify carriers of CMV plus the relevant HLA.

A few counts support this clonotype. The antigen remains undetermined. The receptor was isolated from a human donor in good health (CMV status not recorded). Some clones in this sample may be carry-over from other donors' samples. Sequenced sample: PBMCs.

CDR3 in DNA: TGCGCCAGCAGCACCTCTAGCGGGGGGAACCCACAAGAGACCCAGTACTTC. Translation: CASSTSSGGNPQETQYF. The chain uses TRBV5-1 and TRBJ2-5; 11 nucleotides match TRBD2. Germline V gene sequence: CDR1 SGHRS, CDR2 YFSETQ. The CDR3 runs 17 residues. The ends lost 4 bases at V and 2 bases at J; junction bases unmatched: 10.